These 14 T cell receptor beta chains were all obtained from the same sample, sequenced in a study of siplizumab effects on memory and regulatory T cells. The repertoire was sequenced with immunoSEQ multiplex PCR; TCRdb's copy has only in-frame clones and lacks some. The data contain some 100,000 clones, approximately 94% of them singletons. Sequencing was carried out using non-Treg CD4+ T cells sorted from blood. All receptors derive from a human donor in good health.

The CDR3, as DNA: TGTGCCAGCAGCCCCGGGACAGGGGCCACAGATACGCAGTATTTT. Amino acids: CASSPGTGATDTQYF. The chain uses TRBV2 and TRBJ2-3, with TRBD1 matching over 10 bases. This CDR3 is built from 15 residues. V was pared by 6 bases and J by 2 bases, with 5 bases of the junction left unmatched. Per germline, CDR1 SNHLY and CDR2 FYNNEI. Looking up the rest from reference TRBV2 and TRBJ2-3 gives the full variable domain: EPEVTQTPSHQVTQMGQEVILRCVPISNHLYFYWYRQILGQKVEFLVSFYNNEISEKSEIFDDQFSVERPDGSNFTLKIRSTKLEDSAMYFCASSPGTGATDTQYFGPGTRLTVL.

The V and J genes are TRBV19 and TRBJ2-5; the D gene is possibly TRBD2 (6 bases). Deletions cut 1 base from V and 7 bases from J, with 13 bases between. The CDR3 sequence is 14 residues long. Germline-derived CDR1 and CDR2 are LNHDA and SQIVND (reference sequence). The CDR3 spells CASSIVSEGGTQYF. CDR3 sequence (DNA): TGTGCCAGTAGTATAGTTTCGGAGGGCGGGACCCAGTACTTC.

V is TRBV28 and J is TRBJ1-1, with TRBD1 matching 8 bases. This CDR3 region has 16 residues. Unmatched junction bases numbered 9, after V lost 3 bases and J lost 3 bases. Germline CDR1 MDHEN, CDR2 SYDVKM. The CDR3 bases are TGTGCCAGCAGTTTGGGCAGGGGGCGCAGAGACACTGAAGCTTTCTTT. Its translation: CASSLGRGRRDTEAFF.

CDR3 in DNA: TGTGCCAGCAGCTCGATTACGGACGGCTATGGCTACACCTTC. Amino acids: CASSSITDGYGYTF. This chain joins TRBV11-2 and TRBJ1-2; D not resolved. This CDR3 is 14 amino acids long. Germline lookup yields CDR1 SGHAT and CDR2 FQNNGV. V was clipped by 4 bases and J by 4 bases, with 13 bases between them.

The CDR3 coding sequence is TGTGCCAGCAGCGTAGGAGTTGGAGGGAACCAAGAGACCCAGTACTTC. Encoded protein: CASSVGVGGNQETQYF. The chain uses TRBV9 and TRBJ2-5; D is perhaps TRBD2 (6 bases). Germline V lookup: CDR1 SGDLS, CDR2 YYNGEE. The CDR3 has 16 amino acids. V lost 0 bases and J lost 0, with 12 bases in between.

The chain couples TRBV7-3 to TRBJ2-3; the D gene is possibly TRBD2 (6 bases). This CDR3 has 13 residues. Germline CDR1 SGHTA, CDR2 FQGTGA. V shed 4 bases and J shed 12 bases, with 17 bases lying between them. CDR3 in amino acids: CASSSSGTPPQYF. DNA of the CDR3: TGTGCCAGCAGCTCCTCGGGGACTCCCCCACAGTATTTT.

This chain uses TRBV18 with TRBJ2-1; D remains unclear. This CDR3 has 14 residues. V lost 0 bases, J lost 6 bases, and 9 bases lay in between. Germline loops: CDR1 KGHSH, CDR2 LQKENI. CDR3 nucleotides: TGTGCCAGCTCACCACCTGGACCGACCAATGAGCAGTTCTTC. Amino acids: CASSPPGPTNEQFF.

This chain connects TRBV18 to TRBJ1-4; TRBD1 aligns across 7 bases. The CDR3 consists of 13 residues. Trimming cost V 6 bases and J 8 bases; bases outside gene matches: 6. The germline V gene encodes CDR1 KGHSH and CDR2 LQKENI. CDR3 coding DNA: TGTGCCAGCTCGCCCCAGGGGGACGAAAAACTGTTTTTT. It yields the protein CASSPQGDEKLFF.

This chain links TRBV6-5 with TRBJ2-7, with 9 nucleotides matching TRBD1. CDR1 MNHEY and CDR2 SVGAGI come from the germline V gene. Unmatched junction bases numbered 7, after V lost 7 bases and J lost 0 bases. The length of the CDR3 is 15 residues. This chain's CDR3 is CASNTGGASSYEQYF. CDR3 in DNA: TGTGCCAGCAATACAGGGGGCGCGAGCTCCTACGAGCAGTACTTC.

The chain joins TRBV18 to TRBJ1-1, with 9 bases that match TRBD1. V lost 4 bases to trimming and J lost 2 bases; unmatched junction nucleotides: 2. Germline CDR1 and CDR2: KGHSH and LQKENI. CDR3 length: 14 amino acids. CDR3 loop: CASSQQGANTEAFF. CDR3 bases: TGTGCCAGCTCACAACAGGGGGCCAACACTGAAGCTTTCTTT.

The CDR3 is CASSREASGFGYGYTF. In DNA, the CDR3 is TGTGCCAGCAGCAGAGAAGCCTCAGGGTTCGGCTATGGCTACACCTTC. The chain couples TRBV7-9 to TRBJ1-2, with a tentative D call TRBD1 (5 bases). With 5 bases removed from V and 4 bases from J, the gap between germline ends came to 20 bases. Per the germline V gene, CDR1 is SEHNR and CDR2 is FQNEAQ (reference sequence). The CDR3 sequence is 16 residues long.

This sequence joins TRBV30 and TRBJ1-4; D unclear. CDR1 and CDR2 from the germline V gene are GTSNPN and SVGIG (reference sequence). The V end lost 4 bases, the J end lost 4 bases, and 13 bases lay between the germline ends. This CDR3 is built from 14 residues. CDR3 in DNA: TGTGCCTGGACCCACGGGCAGATTAATGAAAAACTGTTTTTT. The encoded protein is CAWTHGQINEKLFF. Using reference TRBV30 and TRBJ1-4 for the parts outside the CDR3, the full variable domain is SQTIHQWPATLVQPVGSPLSLECTVEGTSNPNLYWYRQAAGRGLQLLFYSVGIGQISSEVPQNLSASRPQDRQFILSSKKLLLSDSGFYLCAWTHGQINEKLFFGSGTQLSVL.

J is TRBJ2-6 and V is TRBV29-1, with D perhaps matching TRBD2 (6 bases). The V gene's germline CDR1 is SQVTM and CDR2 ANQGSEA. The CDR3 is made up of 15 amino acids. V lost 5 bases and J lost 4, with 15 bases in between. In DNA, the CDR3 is TGCAGCGTTAGGAGGGTCGTGGGCGGGGCCAACGTCCTGACTTTC. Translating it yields CSVRRVVGGANVLTF.

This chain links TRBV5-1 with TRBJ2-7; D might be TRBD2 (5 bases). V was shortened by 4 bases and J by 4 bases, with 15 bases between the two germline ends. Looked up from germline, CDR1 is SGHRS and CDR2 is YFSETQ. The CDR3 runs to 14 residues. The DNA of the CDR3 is TGCGCCAGCAGCCCAAGCACTAGTACGTACGAGCAGTACTTC. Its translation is CASSPSTSTYEQYF.